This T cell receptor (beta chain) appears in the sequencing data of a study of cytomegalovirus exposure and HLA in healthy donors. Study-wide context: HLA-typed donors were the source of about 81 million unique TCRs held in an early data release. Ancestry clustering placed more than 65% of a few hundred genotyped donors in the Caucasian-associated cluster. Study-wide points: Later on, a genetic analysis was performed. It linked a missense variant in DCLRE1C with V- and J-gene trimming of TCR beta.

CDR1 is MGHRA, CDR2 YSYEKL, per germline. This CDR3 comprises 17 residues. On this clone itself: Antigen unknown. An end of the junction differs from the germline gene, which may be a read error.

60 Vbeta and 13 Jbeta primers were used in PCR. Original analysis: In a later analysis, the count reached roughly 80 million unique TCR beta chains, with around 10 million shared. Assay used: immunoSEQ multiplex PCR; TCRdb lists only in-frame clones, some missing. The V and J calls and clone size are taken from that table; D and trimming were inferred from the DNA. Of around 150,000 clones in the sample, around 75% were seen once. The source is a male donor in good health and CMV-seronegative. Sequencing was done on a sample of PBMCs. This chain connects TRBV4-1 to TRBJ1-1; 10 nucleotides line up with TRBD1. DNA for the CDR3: TGCACCAGCAGCCAGGGACAGGGGCCCCCCGGGAGCACTGAAGCTTTCTTT. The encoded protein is CTSSQGQGPPGSTEAFF.